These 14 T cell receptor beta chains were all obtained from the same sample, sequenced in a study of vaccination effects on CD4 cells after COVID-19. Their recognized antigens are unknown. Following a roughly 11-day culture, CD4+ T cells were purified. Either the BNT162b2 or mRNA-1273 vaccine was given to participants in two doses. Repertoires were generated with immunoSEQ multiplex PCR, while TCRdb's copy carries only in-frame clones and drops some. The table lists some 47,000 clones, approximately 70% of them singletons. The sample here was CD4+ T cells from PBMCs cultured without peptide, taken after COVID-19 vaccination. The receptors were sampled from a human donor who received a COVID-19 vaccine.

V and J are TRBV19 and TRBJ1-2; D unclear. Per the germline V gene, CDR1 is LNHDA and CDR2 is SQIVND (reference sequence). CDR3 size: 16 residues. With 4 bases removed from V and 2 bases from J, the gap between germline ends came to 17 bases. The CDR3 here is CASSKDGRHPNYGYTF. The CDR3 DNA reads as TGTGCCAGTAGTAAGGACGGCCGACACCCCAACTATGGCTACACCTTC. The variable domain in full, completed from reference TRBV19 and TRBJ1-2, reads DGGITQSPKYLFRKEGQNVTLSCEQNLNHDAMYWYRQDPGQGLRLIYYSQIVNDFQKGDIAEGYSVSREKKESFPLTVTSAQKNPTAFYLCASSKDGRHPNYGYTFGSGTRLTVV.

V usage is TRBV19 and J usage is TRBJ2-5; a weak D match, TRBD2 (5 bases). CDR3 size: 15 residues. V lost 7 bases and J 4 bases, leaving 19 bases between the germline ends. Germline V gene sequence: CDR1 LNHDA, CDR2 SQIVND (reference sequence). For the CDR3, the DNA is TGTGCCAGTACCCCGACGGGAAGGATTGGAGAGACCCAGTACTTC. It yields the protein CASTPTGRIGETQYF.

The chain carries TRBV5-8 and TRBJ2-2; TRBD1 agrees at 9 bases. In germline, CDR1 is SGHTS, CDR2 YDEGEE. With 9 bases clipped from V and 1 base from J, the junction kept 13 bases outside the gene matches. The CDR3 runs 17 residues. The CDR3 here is CATSILPGQGNTGELFF. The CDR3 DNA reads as TGTGCCACCTCAATACTACCGGGACAGGGGAACACCGGGGAGCTGTTTTTT.

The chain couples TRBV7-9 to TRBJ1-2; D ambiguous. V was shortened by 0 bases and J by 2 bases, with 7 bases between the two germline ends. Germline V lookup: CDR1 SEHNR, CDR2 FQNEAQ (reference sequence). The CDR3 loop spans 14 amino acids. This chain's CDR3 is CASSLASGNYGYTF. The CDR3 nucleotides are TGTGCCAGCAGCTTAGCATCCGGGAACTATGGCTACACCTTC. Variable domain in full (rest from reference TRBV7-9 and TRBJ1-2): DTGVSQNPRHKITKRGQNVTFRCDPISEHNRLYWYRQTLGQGPEFLTYFQNEAQLEKSRLLSDRFSAERPKGSFSTLEIQRTEQGDSAMYLCASSLASGNYGYTFGSGTRLTVV.

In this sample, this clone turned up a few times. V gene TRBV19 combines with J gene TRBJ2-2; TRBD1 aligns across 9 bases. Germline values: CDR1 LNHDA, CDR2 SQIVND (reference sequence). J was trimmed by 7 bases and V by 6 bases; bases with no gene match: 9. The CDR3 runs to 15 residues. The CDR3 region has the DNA TGTGCCAGTAGCCCATACAGGGGGCCGGACGGGGAGCTGTTTTTT. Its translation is CASSPYRGPDGELFF.

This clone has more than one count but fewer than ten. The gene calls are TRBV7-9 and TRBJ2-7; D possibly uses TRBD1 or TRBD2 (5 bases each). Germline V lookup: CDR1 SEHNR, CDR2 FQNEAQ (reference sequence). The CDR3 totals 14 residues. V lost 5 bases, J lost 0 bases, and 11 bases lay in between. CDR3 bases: TGTGCCAGCAGCCGGGACCGATACTCCTACGAGCAGTACTTC. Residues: CASSRDRYSYEQYF.

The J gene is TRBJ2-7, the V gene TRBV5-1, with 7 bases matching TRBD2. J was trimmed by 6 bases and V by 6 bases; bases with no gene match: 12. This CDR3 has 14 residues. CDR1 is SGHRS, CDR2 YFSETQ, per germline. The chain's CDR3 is CASTGGGFGFEQYF. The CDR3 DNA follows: TGCGCCAGCACCGGGGGAGGGTTCGGATTCGAGCAGTACTTC. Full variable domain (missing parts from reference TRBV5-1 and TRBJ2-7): KAGVTQTPRYLIKTRGQQVTLSCSPISGHRSVSWYQQTPGQGLQFLFEYFSETQRNKGNFPGRFSGRQFSNSRSEMNVSTLELGDSALYLCASTGGGFGFEQYFGPGTRLTVT.

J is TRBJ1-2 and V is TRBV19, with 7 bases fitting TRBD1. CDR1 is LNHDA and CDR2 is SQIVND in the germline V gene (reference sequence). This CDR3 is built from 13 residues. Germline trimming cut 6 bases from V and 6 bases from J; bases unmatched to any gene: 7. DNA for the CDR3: TGTGCCAGTAGAGTGGCAGGGGGAGATGGCTACACCTTC. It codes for CASRVAGGDGYTF.

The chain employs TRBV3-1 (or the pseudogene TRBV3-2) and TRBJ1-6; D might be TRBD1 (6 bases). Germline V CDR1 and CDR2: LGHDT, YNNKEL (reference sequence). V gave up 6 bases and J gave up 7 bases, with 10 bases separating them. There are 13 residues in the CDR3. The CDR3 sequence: CASREQGNSPLHF. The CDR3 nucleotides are TGTGCCAGCAGAGAACAGGGAAATTCACCCCTCCACTTT.

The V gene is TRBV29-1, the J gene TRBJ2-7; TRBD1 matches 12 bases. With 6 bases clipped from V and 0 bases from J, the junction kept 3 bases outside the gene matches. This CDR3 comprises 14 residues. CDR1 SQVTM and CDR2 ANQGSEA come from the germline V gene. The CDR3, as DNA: TGCAGCGTGGGGGGACAGGGGGCCTCCTACGAGCAGTACTTC. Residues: CSVGGQGASYEQYF.

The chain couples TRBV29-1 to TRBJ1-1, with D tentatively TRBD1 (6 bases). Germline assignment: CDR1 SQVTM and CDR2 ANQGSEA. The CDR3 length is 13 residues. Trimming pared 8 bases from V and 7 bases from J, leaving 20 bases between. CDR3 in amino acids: CSSQAERGGEAFF. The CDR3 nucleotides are TGCAGCTCTCAAGCCGAAAGGGGGGGTGAAGCTTTCTTT.

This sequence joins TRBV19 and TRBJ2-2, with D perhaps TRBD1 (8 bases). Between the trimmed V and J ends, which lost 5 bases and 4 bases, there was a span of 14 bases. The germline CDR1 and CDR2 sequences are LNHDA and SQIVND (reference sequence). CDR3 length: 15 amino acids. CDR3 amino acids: CASSGNRGGTGELFF. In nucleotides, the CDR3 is TGTGCCAGTAGTGGAAACAGGGGGGGCACCGGGGAGCTGTTTTTT.

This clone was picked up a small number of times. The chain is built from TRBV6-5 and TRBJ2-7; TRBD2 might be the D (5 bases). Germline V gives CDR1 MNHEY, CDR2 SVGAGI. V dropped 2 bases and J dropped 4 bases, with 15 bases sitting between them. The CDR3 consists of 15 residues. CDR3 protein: CASSYNMGRTYEQYF. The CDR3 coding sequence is TGTGCCAGCAGTTACAACATGGGAAGGACTTACGAGCAGTACTTC.

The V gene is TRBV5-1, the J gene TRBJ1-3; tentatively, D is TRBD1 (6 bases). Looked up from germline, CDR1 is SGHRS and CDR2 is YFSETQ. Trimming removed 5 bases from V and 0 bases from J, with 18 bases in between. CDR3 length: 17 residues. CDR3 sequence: CASRRGGTISSGNTIYF. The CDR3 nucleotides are TGCGCCAGCAGAAGAGGGGGGACCATCAGCTCTGGAAACACCATATATTTT. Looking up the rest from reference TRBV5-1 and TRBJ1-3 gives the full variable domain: KAGVTQTPRYLIKTRGQQVTLSCSPISGHRSVSWYQQTPGQGLQFLFEYFSETQRNKGNFPGRFSGRQFSNSRSEMNVSTLELGDSALYLCASRRGGTISSGNTIYFGEGSWLTVV.